The 19 T cell receptor beta chains in this list originate from one sample, sequenced in a study of tumor-infiltrating lymphocytes in localized non-small cell lung cancer. Produced via immunoSEQ multiplex PCR; TCRdb's table is partial and in-frame only. The sample holds 6,000 to 8,000 clones, 65% to 80% seen once. What was sequenced was lung tumor tissue. These receptors came from a human donor with non-small cell lung cancer.

This clone has a single count. The rearrangement joins TRBV7-8 to TRBJ2-2; weak D call: TRBD2 (6 bases). The CDR3 extends over 15 amino acids. Trimming removed 5 bases at V and 6 bases at J, with 16 bases between. Germline V gene lookup returns CDR1 SGHVS and CDR2 FQNEAQ. The CDR3: CASSETLGGSGELFF. The CDR3 DNA reads TGTGCCAGCAGCGAGACCCTGGGAGGATCCGGGGAGCTGTTTTTT.

Concerning this clone: Its ends do not fully match the called genes, so a read error is possible. The J gene is TRBJ2-7, the V gene TRBV14, with a tentative D call TRBD1 (5 bases). This CDR3 is built from 15 residues. In germline, CDR1 is SGHDN, CDR2 FVKESK. As DNA, the CDR3 is TGTGCCAGCAGCACCGGTACCAGGGTTTCCTACGGGCAGTACTTC. Translating gives CASSTGTRVSYGQYF.

V and J are TRBV5-4 and TRBJ2-3; the D gene is possibly TRBD2 (6 bases). The CDR3 is made up of 16 amino acids. V gave up 1 base and J gave up 0 bases, with 12 bases separating them. Germline CDR1 SGHNT, CDR2 YYREEE (reference sequence). Written as DNA, the CDR3 is TGTGCCAGCAGCTTGTTTAGCGGCGCTAGCACAGATACGCAGTATTTT. Translating it yields CASSLFSGASTDTQYF.

This clone was seen a few times. The rearrangement uses TRBV4-3 and TRBJ2-6; D uncertain. Germline loops: CDR1 LGHNA, CDR2 YSLEER. Trimming shortened V by 1 base and J by 0 bases, and 13 bases separated the two germline ends. The CDR3 runs to 18 residues. CDR3 residues: CASSQGRSMSSGANVLTF. The DNA for the CDR3 is TGCGCCAGCAGCCAAGGCCGCAGTATGAGCTCTGGGGCCAACGTCCTGACTTTC.

This chain connects TRBV6-6 to TRBJ1-1; no definite D call. Per the germline V gene, CDR1 is MNHNY and CDR2 is SVGAGI (reference sequence). Trimming left V 2 bases short and J 5 bases short, with 3 bases between. CDR3 length equals 11 residues. The CDR3 nucleotides read TGTGCCAGCAGTTACGAGACTGAAGCTTTCTTT. It yields the protein CASSYETEAFF.

This clone was observed a single time. This sequence joins TRBV4-3 and TRBJ2-1; 8 bases match TRBD2. Germline loops: CDR1 LGHNA, CDR2 YSLEER. This CDR3 region has 16 residues. V gave up 4 bases and J gave up 8 bases; unmatched junction bases: 13. The CDR3 loop reads CASSPSARGRRYEQFF. DNA of the CDR3: TGCGCCAGCAGCCCAAGTGCTCGCGGGAGGAGGTATGAGCAGTTCTTC.

The chain recombines TRBV19 with TRBJ1-5; D ambiguous. V gave up 3 bases and J gave up 0 bases, with 9 bases separating them. The V gene's germline CDR1 is LNHDA and CDR2 SQIVND (reference sequence). This CDR3 contains 15 residues. CDR3 sequence: CASSIRQISNQPQHF. CDR3 DNA sequence: TGTGCCAGTAGTATTCGGCAGATTAGCAATCAGCCCCAGCATTTT.

V gene TRBV4-2 combines with J gene TRBJ2-5, with TRBD2 matching 9 bases. J gave up 4 bases and V 1 base, and 7 bases lay outside the gene matches. Germline CDR1 and CDR2: LGHNA and YNFKEQ. The CDR3 contains 16 residues. The CDR3 reads CASSQGGREGSETQYF. CDR3 in DNA: TGTGCCAGCAGCCAAGGGGGGCGGGAGGGCTCAGAGACCCAGTACTTC.

The rearrangement links TRBV19 to TRBJ1-3, with no clear D. Trimming left V 9 bases short and J 0 bases short, with 12 bases between. This CDR3 spans 14 amino acids. From germline, CDR1 is LNHDA and CDR2 SQIVND (reference sequence). The CDR3 here is CASKDGSSGNTIYF. DNA of the CDR3: TGTGCCAGCAAGGACGGGAGCTCTGGAAACACCATATATTTT.

This clone was counted between two and nine times. The J gene is TRBJ1-5, the V gene TRBV5-1; no reliable D call. Germline V CDR1 and CDR2: SGHRS, YFSETQ. V was shortened by 0 bases and J by 2 bases, with 3 bases between the two germline ends. The length of the CDR3 is 13 residues. The CDR3 protein is CASSLGRNQPQHF. DNA for the CDR3: TGCGCCAGCAGCTTGGGACGCAATCAGCCCCAGCATTTT.

This clone was observed a single time. The chain is built from TRBV9 and TRBJ2-2; TRBD2 is a possible D gene (7 bases). CDR1 SGDLS and CDR2 YYNGEE come from the germline V gene. V lost 6 bases and J lost 3, with 15 bases in between. CDR3 length: 15 amino acids. In DNA, the CDR3 is TGTGCCAGCACCCATGGGGGGGCGGACACCGGGGAGCTGTTTTTT. The encoded protein is CASTHGGADTGELFF.

The V gene is TRBV9, the J gene TRBJ1-3, with D perhaps matching TRBD1 (5 bases). The CDR3 is made up of 15 amino acids. V shed 4 bases and J shed 3 bases, with 14 bases lying between them. Germline CDR1 is SGDLS and CDR2 is YYNGEE. The CDR3 spells CASSPRGVVGNTIYF. The CDR3 DNA reads TGTGCCAGCAGCCCCCGGGGGGTGGTTGGAAACACCATATATTTT.

The genes are TRBV18 and TRBJ2-4, with 8 positions matching TRBD2. Trimming took 6 bases from V and 0 from J; bases not matched to a gene: 10. CDR1 and CDR2 (germline): KGHSH, LQKENI. The length of the CDR3 is 17 residues. In nucleotides, the CDR3 is TGTGCCAGCTCCCCGGGGGGGGGCAGTGAAGCCAAAAACATTCAGTACTTC. It codes for CASSPGGGSEAKNIQYF.

V is TRBV28 and J is TRBJ1-1; perhaps TRBD1 as D (6 bases). This CDR3 spans 13 amino acids. Germline values: CDR1 MDHEN, CDR2 SYDVKM. V dropped 5 bases and J dropped 9 bases, with 16 bases sitting between them. DNA of the CDR3: TGTGCCAGCAGTCCTTGGACAGTTACCCAAGCTTTCTTT. Translation: CASSPWTVTQAFF. The full variable domain, with the rest looked up from reference TRBV28 and TRBJ1-1, is DVKVTQSSRYLVKRTGEKVFLECVQDMDHENMFWYRQDPGLGLRLIYFSYDVKMKEKGDIPEGYSVSREKKERFSLILESASTNQTSMYLCASSPWTVTQAFFGQGTRLTVV.

For the CDR3, the DNA is TGCGCCAGCAGCCAAGGAGGGGGTATCAACTATGGCTACACCTTC. As protein: CASSQGGGINYGYTF. J is TRBJ1-2 and V is TRBV4-1; D perhaps matches TRBD1 (6 bases). V lost 1 base, J lost 2 bases, and 11 bases lay in between. The germline V gene encodes CDR1 MGHRA and CDR2 YSYEKL. This CDR3 is 15 amino acids long.

This clone was counted once. This chain joins TRBV5-1 and TRBJ1-1; D is uncertain. The V end lost 4 bases, the J end lost 5 bases, and 12 bases lay between the germline ends. This CDR3 contains 13 residues. CDR1 is SGHRS and CDR2 is YFSETQ in the germline V gene. Here the CDR3 DNA reads TGCGCCAGCAGCGGTACTTCGGGTACTGAAGCTTTCTTT. Encoded protein: CASSGTSGTEAFF. The whole variable domain, remainder taken from reference TRBV5-1 and TRBJ1-1, is KAGVTQTPRYLIKTRGQQVTLSCSPISGHRSVSWYQQTPGQGLQFLFEYFSETQRNKGNFPGRFSGRQFSNSRSEMNVSTLELGDSALYLCASSGTSGTEAFFGQGTRLTVV.

This chain joins TRBV25-1 and TRBJ2-7; D gene ambiguous. CDR3 length: 10 residues. Trimming took 4 bases from V and 3 from J, leaving 1 base between them. The germline CDR1 and CDR2 sequences are MGHDK and SYGVNS. The CDR3 bases are TGTGCCAGCAGTGGCTACGAGCAGTACTTC. Translation: CASSGYEQYF.

The rearrangement joins TRBV30 to TRBJ1-2, with no clear D. Looked up from germline, CDR1 is GTSNPN and CDR2 is SVGIG (reference sequence). CDR3 length equals 14 residues. Trimming removed 3 bases at V and 3 bases at J, with 14 bases between. The CDR3, as DNA: TGTGCCTGGAGGTACAAGGGCCTAGACTATGGCTACACCTTC. It translates to CAWRYKGLDYGYTF.

This chain links TRBV5-5 with TRBJ2-2; perhaps TRBD1 as D (6 bases). The ends were cut back, 0 bases at V and 4 bases at J, with 16 bases in the middle. Per germline, CDR1 SGHKS and CDR2 YYEKEE (reference sequence). The CDR3 spans 17 residues. CDR3 in DNA: TGTGCCAGCAGCTTGGGCATAGACAGGCTAGGCACCGGGGAGCTGTTTTTT. This gives the protein CASSLGIDRLGTGELFF.